This T cell receptor (beta chain) was recovered during a study of OX40 agonist ivuxolimab in advanced cancers. The data were produced by immunoSEQ multiplex PCR, yet TCRdb's version contains in-frame clones alone and is incomplete. The table has roughly 25,000 clones, around nine tenths seen once. Germline V gives CDR1 MNHEY, CDR2 SMNVEV (reference sequence). V lost 5 bases, J lost 4 bases, and 11 bases lay in between. This CDR3 spans 13 amino acids. People who had autoimmune disease history or systemic immunosuppression were excluded. Sampled blood was obtained at baseline, cycle 4 day 1, and cycle 7 day 1.

This specimen was CD4+ or CD8+ T cells sorted from blood, taken in a trial of the OX40 agonist ivuxolimab. This clonotype originated in an adult with an advanced solid tumor such as melanoma, head and neck, liver or kidney cancer. The rearrangement links TRBV27 to TRBJ2-5; D gene ambiguous. CDR3 in amino acids: CASSTLMLETQYF. CDR3 bases: TGTGCCAGCAGTACCTTGATGCTAGAGACCCAGTACTTC.